The source of this TCR beta chain is a study of blood T cell repertoires in COVID-19. Background on the study: The United States, Italy and Spain provided the acute and convalescent COVID-19 samples.

In terms of age and location, participants ranged from about 18 to 89 years and lived in approximately 24 US areas. Clinical histories supplied by participants themselves formed the basis of cohort assignment. Trimming removed 1 base at V and 2 bases at J, with 3 bases between. Germline assignment: CDR1 LGHDT and CDR2 YNNKEL (reference sequence). The CDR3 is 12 amino acids. In the original analysis: How many nucleated cells were present was estimated from reference gene primer amplification. The assay was immunoSEQ multiplex PCR, and TCRdb's table has in-frame clones only and misses some. V and J calls and clone size are given by that table; D and trimming were obtained from the DNA. This table holds about 240,000 clones, roughly 86% found once.

This TCR was recovered from a woman aged 40 to 50 with acute COVID-19. The chain employs TRBV3-1 (or the pseudogene TRBV3-2) and TRBJ2-7, with D unresolved. The sequencing input was PBMCs or T cells enriched from blood (not recorded which). The CDR3 is CASSQVTYEQYF. DNA for the CDR3: TGTGCCAGCAGCCAAGTAACCTACGAGCAGTACTTC.